This note documents a single T cell receptor (beta chain) sequence. The assay was immunoSEQ multiplex PCR, and TCRdb's table has in-frame clones only and misses some. The table lists 40,000 or so clones, around 79% of them singletons, with 22% in the top ten. The data stem from a study of PD-1 blockade in mismatch repair-deficient tumors. This CDR3 contains 15 residues. V was shortened by 0 bases and J by 2 bases, with 12 bases between the two germline ends. CDR1 is SGHRS, CDR2 YFSETQ, per germline. The starting material was peripheral blood, obtained 4 weeks after starting pembrolizumab. This TCR was sampled from an adult with mismatch repair-deficient cancer. The chain combines TRBV5-1 with TRBJ2-7, with D hard to call. The CDR3 coding sequence is TGCGCCAGCAGCTTGGCCTGGCAACCTCCCTACGAGCAGTACTTC. The encoded protein is CASSLAWQPPYEQYF.